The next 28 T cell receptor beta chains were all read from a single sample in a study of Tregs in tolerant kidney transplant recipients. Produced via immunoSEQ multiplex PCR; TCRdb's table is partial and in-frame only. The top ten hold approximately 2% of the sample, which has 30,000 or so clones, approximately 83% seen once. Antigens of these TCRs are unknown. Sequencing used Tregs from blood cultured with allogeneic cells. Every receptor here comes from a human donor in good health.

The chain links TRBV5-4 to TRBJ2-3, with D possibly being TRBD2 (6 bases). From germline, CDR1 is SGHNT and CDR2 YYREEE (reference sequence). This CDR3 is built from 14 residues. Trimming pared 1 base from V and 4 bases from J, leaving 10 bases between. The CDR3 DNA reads TGTGCCAGCAGCTTGTTCGGGGAGGCAGATACGCAGTATTTT. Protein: CASSLFGEADTQYF.

Written as DNA, the CDR3 is TGTGCCAGCAGCACCCTTCCCACAGATACGCAGTATTTT. It specifies CASSTLPTDTQYF. The chain uses TRBV11-3 and TRBJ2-3; no clear D gene. Trimming cost V 5 bases and J 2 bases, with 8 bases left between them. Per the germline V gene, CDR1 is SGHNT and CDR2 is YENEEA. The length of the CDR3 is 13 residues.

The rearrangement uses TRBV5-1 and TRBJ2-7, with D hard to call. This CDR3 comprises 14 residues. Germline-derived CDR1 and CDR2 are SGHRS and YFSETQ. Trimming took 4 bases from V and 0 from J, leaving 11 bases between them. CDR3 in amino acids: CASSPKTPSYEQYF. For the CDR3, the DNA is TGCGCCAGCAGCCCGAAGACACCCTCCTACGAGCAGTACTTC. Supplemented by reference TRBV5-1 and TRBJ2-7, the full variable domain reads KAGVTQTPRYLIKTRGQQVTLSCSPISGHRSVSWYQQTPGQGLQFLFEYFSETQRNKGNFPGRFSGRQFSNSRSEMNVSTLELGDSALYLCASSPKTPSYEQYFGPGTRLTVT.

DNA of the CDR3: TGCGCCAGCAGCCCCAGGCCGGGTGAGCAGTTCTTC. Its translation is CASSPRPGEQFF. This chain links TRBV5-1 with TRBJ2-1, with D uncertain. CDR1 and CDR2 from the germline V gene are SGHRS and YFSETQ. This CDR3 contains 12 residues. V shed 4 bases and J shed 9 bases, with 11 bases lying between them.

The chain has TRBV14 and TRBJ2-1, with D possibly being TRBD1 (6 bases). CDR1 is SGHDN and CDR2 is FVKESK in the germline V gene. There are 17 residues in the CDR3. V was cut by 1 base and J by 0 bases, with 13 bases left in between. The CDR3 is CASSQVIGTISYNEQFF. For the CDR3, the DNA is TGTGCCAGCAGCCAAGTTATCGGGACAATCTCCTACAATGAGCAGTTCTTC.

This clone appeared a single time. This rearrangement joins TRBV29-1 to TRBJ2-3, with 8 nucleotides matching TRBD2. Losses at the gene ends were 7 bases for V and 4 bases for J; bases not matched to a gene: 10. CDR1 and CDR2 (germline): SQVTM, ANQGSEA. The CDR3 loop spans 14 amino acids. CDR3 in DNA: TGCAGCGCCGGCAGCGGGAGCATATCAGATACGCAGTATTTT. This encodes CSAGSGSISDTQYF.

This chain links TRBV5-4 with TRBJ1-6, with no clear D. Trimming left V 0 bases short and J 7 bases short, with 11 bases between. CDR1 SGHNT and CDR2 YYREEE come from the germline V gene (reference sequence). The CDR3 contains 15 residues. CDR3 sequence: CASSLAAGLNSPLHF. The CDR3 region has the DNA TGTGCCAGCAGCTTGGCCGCTGGTTTAAATTCACCCCTCCACTTT. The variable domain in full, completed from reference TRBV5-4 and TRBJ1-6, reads ETGVTQSPTHLIKTRGQQVTLRCSSQSGHNTVSWYQQALGQGPQFIFQYYREEENGRGNFPPRFSGLQFPNYSSELNVNALELDDSALYLCASSLAAGLNSPLHFGNGTRLTVT.

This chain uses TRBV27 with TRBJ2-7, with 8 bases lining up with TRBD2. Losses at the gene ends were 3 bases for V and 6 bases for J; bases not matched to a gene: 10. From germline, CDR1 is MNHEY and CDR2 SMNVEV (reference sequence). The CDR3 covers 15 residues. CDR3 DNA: TGTGCCAGCAGTTTGGGTTCAGCGGGAGAGGGCGAGCAGTACTTC. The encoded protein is CASSLGSAGEGEQYF.

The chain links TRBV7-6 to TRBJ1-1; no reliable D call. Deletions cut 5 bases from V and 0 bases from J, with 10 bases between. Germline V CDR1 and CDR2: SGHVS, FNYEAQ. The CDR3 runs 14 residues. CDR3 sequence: CASSIGSLNTEAFF. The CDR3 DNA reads TGTGCCAGCAGCATAGGGTCCTTGAACACTGAAGCTTTCTTT.

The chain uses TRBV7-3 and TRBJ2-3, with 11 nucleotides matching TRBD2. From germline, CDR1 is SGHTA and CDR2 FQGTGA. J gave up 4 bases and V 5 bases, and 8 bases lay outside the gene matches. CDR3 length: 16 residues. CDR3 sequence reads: CASSRLLAGASDTQYF. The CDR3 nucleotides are TGTGCCAGCAGCAGACTACTAGCGGGAGCCTCAGATACGCAGTATTTT.

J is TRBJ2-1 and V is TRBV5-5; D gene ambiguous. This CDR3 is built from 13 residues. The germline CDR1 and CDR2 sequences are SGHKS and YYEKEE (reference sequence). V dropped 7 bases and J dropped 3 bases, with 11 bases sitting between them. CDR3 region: CASHVGLYNEQFF. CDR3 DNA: TGTGCCAGCCATGTTGGGCTCTACAATGAGCAGTTCTTC.

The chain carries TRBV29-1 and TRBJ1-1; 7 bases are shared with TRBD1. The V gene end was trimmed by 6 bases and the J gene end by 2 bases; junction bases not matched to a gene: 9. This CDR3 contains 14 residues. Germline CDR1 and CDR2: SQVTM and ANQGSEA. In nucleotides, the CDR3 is TGCAGCGTGGGCAGGGGGTCCCGAAACACTGAAGCTTTCTTT. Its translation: CSVGRGSRNTEAFF.

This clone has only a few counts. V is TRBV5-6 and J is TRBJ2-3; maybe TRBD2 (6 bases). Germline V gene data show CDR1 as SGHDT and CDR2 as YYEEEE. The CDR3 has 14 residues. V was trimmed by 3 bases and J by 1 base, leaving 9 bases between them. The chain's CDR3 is CASSSGLRTDTQYF. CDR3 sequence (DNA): TGTGCCAGCAGCTCGGGACTTCGCACAGATACGCAGTATTTT.

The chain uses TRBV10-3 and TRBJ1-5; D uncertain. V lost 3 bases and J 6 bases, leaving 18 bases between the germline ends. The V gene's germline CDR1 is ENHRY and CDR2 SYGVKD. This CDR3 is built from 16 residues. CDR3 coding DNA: TGTGCCATCAGTGAATCGCATTCAGAAACTCTTCAGCCCCAGCATTTT. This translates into CAISESHSETLQPQHF.

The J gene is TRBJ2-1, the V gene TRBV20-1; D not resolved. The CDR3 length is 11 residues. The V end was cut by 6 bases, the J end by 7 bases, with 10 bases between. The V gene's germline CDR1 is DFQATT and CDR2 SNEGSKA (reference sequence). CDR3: CSAVLGNEQFF. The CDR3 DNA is TGCAGTGCGGTCCTCGGGAATGAGCAGTTCTTC.

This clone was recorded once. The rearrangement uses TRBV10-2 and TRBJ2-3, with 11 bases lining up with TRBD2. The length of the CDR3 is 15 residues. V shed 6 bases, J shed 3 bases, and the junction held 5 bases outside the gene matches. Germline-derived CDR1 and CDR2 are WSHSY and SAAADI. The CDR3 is CASRRLAGKTDTQYF. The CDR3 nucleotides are TGCGCCAGCAGGAGACTAGCGGGAAAGACAGATACGCAGTATTTT.

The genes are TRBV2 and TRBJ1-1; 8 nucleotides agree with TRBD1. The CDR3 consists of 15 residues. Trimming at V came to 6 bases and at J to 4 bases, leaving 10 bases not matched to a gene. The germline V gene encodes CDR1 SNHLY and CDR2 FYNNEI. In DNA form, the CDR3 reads TGTGCCAGCAGGAGCCAACAGGGGGGGGGCACTGAAGCTTTCTTT. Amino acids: CASRSQQGGGTEAFF. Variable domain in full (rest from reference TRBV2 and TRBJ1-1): EPEVTQTPSHQVTQMGQEVILRCVPISNHLYFYWYRQILGQKVEFLVSFYNNEISEKSEIFDDQFSVERPDGSNFTLKIRSTKLEDSAMYFCASRSQQGGGTEAFFGQGTRLTVV.

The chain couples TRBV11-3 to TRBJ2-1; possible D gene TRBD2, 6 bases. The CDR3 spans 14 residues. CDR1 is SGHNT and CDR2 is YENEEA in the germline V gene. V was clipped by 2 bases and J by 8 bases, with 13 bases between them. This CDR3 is CASSLPGVSYEQFF. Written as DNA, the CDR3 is TGTGCCAGCAGCTTACCGGGAGTTAGTTATGAGCAGTTCTTC.

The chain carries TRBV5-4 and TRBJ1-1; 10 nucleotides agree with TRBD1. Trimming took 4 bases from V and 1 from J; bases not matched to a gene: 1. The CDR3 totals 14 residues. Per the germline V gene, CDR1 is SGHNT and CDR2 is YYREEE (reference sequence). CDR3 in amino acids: CASSRTGGNTEAFF. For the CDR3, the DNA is TGTGCCAGCAGCAGGACAGGGGGGAACACTGAAGCTTTCTTT.

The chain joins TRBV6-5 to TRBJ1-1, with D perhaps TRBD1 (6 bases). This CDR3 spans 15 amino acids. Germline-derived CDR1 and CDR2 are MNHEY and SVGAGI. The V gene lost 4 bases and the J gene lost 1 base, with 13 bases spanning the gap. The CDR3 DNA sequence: TGTGCCAGCAGTTTAAGGGGGGCGACGAACACTGAAGCTTTCTTT. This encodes CASSLRGATNTEAFF.

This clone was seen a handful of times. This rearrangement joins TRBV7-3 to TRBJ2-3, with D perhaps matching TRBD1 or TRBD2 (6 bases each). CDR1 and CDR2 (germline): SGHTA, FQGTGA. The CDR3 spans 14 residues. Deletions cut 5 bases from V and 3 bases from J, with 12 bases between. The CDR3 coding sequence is TGTGCCAGCAGCCTCGGGGGCCTGACAGATACGCAGTATTTT. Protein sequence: CASSLGGLTDTQYF. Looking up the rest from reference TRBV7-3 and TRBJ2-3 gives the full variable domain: GAGVSQTPSNKVTEKGKYVELRCDPISGHTALYWYRQSLGQGPEFLIYFQGTGAADDSGLPNDRFFAVRPEGSVSTLKIQRTERGDSAVYLCASSLGGLTDTQYFGPGTRLTVL.

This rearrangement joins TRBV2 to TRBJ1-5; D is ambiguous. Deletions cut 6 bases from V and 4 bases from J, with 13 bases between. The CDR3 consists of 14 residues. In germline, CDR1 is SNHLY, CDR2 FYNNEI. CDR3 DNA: TGTGCCAGCAGGGCCGGAGGCCGTAATCAGCCCCAGCATTTT. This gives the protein CASRAGGRNQPQHF.

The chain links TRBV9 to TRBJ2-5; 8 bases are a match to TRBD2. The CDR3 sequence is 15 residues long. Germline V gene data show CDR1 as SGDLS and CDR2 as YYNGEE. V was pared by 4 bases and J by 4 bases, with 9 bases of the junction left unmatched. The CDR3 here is CASSPLVAGGETQYF. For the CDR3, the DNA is TGTGCCAGCAGCCCCCTGGTTGCGGGAGGAGAGACCCAGTACTTC.

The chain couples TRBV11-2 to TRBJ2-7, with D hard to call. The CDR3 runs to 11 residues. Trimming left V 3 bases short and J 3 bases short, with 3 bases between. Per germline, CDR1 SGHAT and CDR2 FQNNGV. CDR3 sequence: CASSLDYEQYF. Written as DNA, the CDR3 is TGTGCCAGCAGCTTGGACTACGAGCAGTACTTC. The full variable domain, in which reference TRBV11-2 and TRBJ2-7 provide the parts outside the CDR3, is EAGVAQSPRYKIIEKRQSVAFWCNPISGHATLYWYQQILGQGPKLLIQFQNNGVVDDSQLPKDRFSAERLKGVDSTLKIQPAKLEDSAVYLCASSLDYEQYFGPGTRLTVT.

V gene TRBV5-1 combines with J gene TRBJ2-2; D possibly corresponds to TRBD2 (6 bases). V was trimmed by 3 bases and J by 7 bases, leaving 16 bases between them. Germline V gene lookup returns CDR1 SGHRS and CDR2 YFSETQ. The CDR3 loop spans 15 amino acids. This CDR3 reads CASSSRDFWGGELFF. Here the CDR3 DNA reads TGCGCCAGCAGCTCCCGGGACTTCTGGGGCGGGGAGCTGTTTTTT.

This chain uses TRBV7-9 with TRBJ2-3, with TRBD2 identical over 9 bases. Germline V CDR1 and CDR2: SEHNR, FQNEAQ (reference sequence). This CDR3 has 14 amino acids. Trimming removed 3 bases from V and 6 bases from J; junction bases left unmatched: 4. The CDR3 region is CASSFLAGGDTQYF. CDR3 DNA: TGTGCCAGCAGCTTCCTGGCGGGAGGGGATACGCAGTATTTT.

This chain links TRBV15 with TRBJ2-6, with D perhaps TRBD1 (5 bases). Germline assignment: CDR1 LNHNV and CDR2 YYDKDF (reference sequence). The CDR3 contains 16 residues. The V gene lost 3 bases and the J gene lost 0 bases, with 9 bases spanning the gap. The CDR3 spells CATSRGRGSGANVLTF. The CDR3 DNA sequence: TGTGCCACCAGCAGGGGAAGGGGCTCTGGGGCCAACGTCCTGACTTTC. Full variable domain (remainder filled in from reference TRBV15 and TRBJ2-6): DAMVIQNPRYQVTQFGKPVTLSCSQTLNHNVMYWYQQKSSQAPKLLFHYYDKDFNNEADTPDNFQSRRPNTSFCFLDIRSPGLGDTAMYLCATSRGRGSGANVLTFGAGSRLTVL.

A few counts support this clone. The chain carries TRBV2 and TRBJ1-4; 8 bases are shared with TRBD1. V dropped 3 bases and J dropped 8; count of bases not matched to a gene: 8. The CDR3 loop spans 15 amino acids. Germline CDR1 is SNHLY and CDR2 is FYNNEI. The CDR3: CASSDPGGPVEKLFF. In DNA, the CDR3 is TGTGCCAGCAGTGATCCAGGGGGCCCCGTCGAAAAACTGTTTTTT.